A single sample gave rise to the 10 T cell receptor beta chains below, sequenced in a study of OX40 agonist ivuxolimab in advanced cancers. Method: immunoSEQ multiplex PCR; TCRdb's copy keeps in-frame clones and lacks some. The sample carries around 44,000 clones, around 86% recorded once. This sample comprised CD4+ or CD8+ T cells sorted from blood, obtained in a trial of the OX40 agonist ivuxolimab. The receptors here all came from an adult with an advanced solid tumor such as melanoma, head and neck, liver or kidney cancer.

A few counts support this clone. The chain has TRBV6-6 and TRBJ1-2, with a possible D match to TRBD1 (5 bases). Germline-derived CDR1 and CDR2 are MNHNY and SVGAGI (reference sequence). V was pared by 5 bases and J by 6 bases, with 13 bases between. CDR3 size: 13 residues. The CDR3 spells CASSTGGWNGYTF. In DNA form, the CDR3 reads TGTGCCAGCAGTACAGGTGGTTGGAATGGCTACACCTTC.

This chain connects TRBV2 to TRBJ1-2; unclear D gene. This CDR3 region has 12 residues. CDR1 and CDR2 (germline): SNHLY, FYNNEI. V shed 4 bases and J shed 6 bases, with 9 bases lying between them. CDR3 sequence: CASSAFGDGYTF. The CDR3 bases are TGTGCCAGCAGTGCGTTCGGCGATGGCTACACCTTC. Looking up the rest from reference TRBV2 and TRBJ1-2 gives the full variable domain: EPEVTQTPSHQVTQMGQEVILRCVPISNHLYFYWYRQILGQKVEFLVSFYNNEISEKSEIFDDQFSVERPDGSNFTLKIRSTKLEDSAMYFCASSAFGDGYTFGSGTRLTVV.

The chain recombines TRBV27 with TRBJ2-7, with D perhaps given as TRBD1 or TRBD2 (5 bases each). The CDR3 has 16 residues. Germline CDR1 reads MNHEY; CDR2 reads SMNVEV (reference sequence). With 3 bases removed from V and 5 bases from J, the gap between germline ends came to 20 bases. The CDR3 loop is CASSFTSGTSKHEQYF. For the CDR3, the DNA is TGTGCCAGCAGTTTCACATCCGGGACCTCGAAACACGAGCAGTACTTC.

The genes are TRBV5-4 and TRBJ1-1; D not certain. V lost 2 bases to trimming and J lost 2 bases, with 7 bases between them. Per germline, CDR1 SGHNT and CDR2 YYREEE (reference sequence). This CDR3 is built from 13 residues. The CDR3 region has the DNA TGTGCCAGCAGCTTCCACCTAAACACTGAAGCTTTCTTT. It translates to CASSFHLNTEAFF.

CDR3 amino acids: CASKKTKNTEAFF. The CDR3 DNA reads TGTGCCAGTAAAAAAACGAAGAACACTGAAGCTTTCTTT. This chain uses TRBV19 with TRBJ1-1; D gene unclear. CDR3 size: 13 residues. Between the trimmed V and J ends, which lost 7 bases and 1 base, there was a span of 10 bases. Germline V lookup: CDR1 LNHDA, CDR2 SQIVND (reference sequence).

This chain joins TRBV4-3 and TRBJ1-1; D gene uncertain. This CDR3 spans 17 amino acids. V lost 5 bases and J lost 1, with 20 bases in between. CDR1 is LGHNA, CDR2 YSLEER, per germline. This chain's CDR3 is CASSAEASLWGNTEAFF. The CDR3 DNA reads TGCGCCAGCAGCGCTGAGGCCTCATTGTGGGGGAACACTGAAGCTTTCTTT.

Only one count was recorded for this clone. The V and J genes are TRBV19 and TRBJ2-3; TRBD2 is a possible D gene (6 bases). This CDR3 contains 14 residues. Trimming pared 5 bases from V and 1 base from J, leaving 10 bases between. CDR1 and CDR2 (germline): LNHDA, SQIVND (reference sequence). Here the CDR3 reads CASSWGEGTDTQYF. For the CDR3, the DNA is TGTGCCAGTAGTTGGGGGGAAGGCACAGATACGCAGTATTTT.

The rearrangement links TRBV11-2 to TRBJ1-2; 8 nucleotides match TRBD1. The CDR3 consists of 15 residues. Germline CDR1 and CDR2: SGHAT and FQNNGV. Trimming removed 3 bases from V and 3 bases from J; junction bases left unmatched: 6. CDR3 amino acids: CASSFSTGEYYGYTF. The DNA of the CDR3 is TGTGCCAGCAGCTTTTCGACAGGGGAATACTATGGCTACACCTTC.

The V gene is TRBV7-6, the J gene TRBJ1-1; tentative D call: TRBD1 (5 bases). Germline values: CDR1 SGHVS, CDR2 FNYEAQ. Trimming removed 5 bases from V and 4 bases from J, with 17 bases in between. CDR3 length: 15 amino acids. Here the CDR3 DNA reads TGTGCCAGCAGCCTTACTCCCGGGGGACGCACTGAAGCTTTCTTT. Translating gives CASSLTPGGRTEAFF.

This sequence joins TRBV28 and TRBJ1-2; D is possibly TRBD1 (6 bases). From germline, CDR1 is MDHEN and CDR2 SYDVKM. This CDR3 is built from 16 residues. The V end was cut by 1 base, the J end by 6 bases, with 18 bases between. CDR3 in amino acids: CASSLSSQGMANGYTF. The CDR3 DNA reads TGTGCCAGCAGTTTATCATCCCAGGGGATGGCGAATGGCTACACCTTC.